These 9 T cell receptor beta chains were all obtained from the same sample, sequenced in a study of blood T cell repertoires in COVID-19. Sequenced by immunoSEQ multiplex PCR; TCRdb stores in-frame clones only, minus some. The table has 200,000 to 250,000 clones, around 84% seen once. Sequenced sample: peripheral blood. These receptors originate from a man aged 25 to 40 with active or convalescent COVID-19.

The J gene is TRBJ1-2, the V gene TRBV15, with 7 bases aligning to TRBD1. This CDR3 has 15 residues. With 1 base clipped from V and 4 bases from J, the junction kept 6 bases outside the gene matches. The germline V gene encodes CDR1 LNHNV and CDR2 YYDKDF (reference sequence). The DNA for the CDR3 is TGTGCCACCAGCAGAGTGAGGGGGCGCGCCTATGGCTACACCTTC. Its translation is CATSRVRGRAYGYTF.

CDR3 DNA: TGTGCCAGCAGCCAAGATAGGCAGGGGAAGCAGTACTTC. Protein: CASSQDRQGKQYF. The chain combines TRBV3-1 (or the pseudogene TRBV3-2) with TRBJ2-7; D is perhaps TRBD1 (6 bases). V was clipped by 0 bases and J by 8 bases, with 11 bases between them. CDR1 is LGHDT and CDR2 is YNNKEL in the germline V gene (reference sequence). The length of the CDR3 is 13 residues.

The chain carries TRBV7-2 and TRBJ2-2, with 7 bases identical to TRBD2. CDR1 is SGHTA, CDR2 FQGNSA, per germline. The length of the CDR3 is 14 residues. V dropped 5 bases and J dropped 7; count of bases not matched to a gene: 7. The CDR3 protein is CASSPGLVGGELFF. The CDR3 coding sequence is TGTGCCAGCAGCCCAGGACTAGTAGGCGGGGAGCTGTTTTTT.

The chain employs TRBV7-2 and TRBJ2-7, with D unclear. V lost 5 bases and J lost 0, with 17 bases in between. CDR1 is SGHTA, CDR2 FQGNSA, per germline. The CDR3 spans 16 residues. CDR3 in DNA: TGTGCCAGCAGCCAGCACCCGGGTCCCAGCTCCTACGAGCAGTACTTC. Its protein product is CASSQHPGPSSYEQYF.

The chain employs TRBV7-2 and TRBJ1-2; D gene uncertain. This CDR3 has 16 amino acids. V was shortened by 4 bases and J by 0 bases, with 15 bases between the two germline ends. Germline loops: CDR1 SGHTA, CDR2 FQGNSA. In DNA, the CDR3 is TGTGCCAGCAGCTCTATTTACGCCCGAGCTAACTATGGCTACACCTTC. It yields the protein CASSSIYARANYGYTF.

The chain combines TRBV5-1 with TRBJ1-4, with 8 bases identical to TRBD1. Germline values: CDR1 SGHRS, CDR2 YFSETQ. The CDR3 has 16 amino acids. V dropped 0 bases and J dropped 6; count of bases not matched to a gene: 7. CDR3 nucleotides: TGCGCCAGCAGCTTGGAGGCAGGGGGCGCGGATGAAAAACTGTTTTTT. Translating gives CASSLEAGGADEKLFF.

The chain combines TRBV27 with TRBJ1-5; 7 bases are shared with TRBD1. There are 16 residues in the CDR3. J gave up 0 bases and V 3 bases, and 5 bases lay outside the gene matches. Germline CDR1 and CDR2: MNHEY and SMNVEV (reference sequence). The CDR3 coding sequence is TGTGCCAGCAGTTTCACAGGGGCCTATAGCAATCAGCCCCAGCATTTT. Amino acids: CASSFTGAYSNQPQHF.

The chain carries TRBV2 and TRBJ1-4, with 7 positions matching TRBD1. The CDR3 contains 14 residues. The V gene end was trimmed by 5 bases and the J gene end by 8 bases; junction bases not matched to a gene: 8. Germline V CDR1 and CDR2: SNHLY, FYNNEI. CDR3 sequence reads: CASSSGQVAEKLFF. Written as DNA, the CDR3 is TGTGCCAGCAGTTCCGGACAGGTGGCGGAAAAACTGTTTTTT.

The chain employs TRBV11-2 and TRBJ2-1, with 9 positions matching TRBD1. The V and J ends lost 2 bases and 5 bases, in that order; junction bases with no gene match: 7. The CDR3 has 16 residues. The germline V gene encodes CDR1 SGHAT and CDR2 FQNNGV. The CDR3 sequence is CASSLRGTGFNNEQFF. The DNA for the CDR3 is TGTGCCAGCAGCTTACGCGGGACAGGGTTCAACAATGAGCAGTTCTTC.